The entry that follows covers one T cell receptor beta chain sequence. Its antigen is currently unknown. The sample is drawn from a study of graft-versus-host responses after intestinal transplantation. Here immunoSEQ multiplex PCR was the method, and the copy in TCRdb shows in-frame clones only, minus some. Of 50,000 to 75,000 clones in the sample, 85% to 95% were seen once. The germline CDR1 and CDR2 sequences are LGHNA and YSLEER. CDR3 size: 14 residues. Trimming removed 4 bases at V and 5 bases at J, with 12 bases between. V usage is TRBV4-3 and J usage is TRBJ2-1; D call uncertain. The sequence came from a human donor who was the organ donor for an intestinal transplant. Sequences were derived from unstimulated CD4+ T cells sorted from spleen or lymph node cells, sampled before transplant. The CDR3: CASSLAQENNEQFF. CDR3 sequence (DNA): TGCGCCAGCAGCCTGGCGCAGGAGAACAATGAGCAGTTCTTC.